Described below is a single T cell receptor beta chain sequence and its context. This clone's antigen is unknown. No clone much larger than this one lies a single base away; base qualities are absent. TCRbeta CDR3 regions were amplified from genomic DNA by means of the immunoSEQ Assay, a bias-controlled multiplex PCR. In the paper's pipeline: The number of nucleated cells in each sample was estimated by amplification of reference gene primers within the assay. To quantify the absolute abundance of each unique TCRbeta CDR3 rearrangement, sequence reads were collapsed and filtered. For each sample, productive Simpson clonality was calculated by taking the square root of Simpson's diversity index across productive rearrangements. TCRdb took this table from immuneACCESS and kept in-frame rearrangements with V and J called. Such tables lack part of the clones; where checked against another copy, unresolved V genes explain under half of the gap, and the rest is unexplained. V, J and clone size were drawn from that table, and D and trimming were deduced from the DNA. In all, the sample holds under 350,000 clones, and 86% of those were seen once. In total, the top ten clones hold around 3.6% of the sample.

Whole blood was collected in K2EDTA tubes by collaborating institutions according to the institutions' own protocols. Collaborator samples were shipped for TCRbeta analysis as frozen whole blood, isolated PBMCs, or DNA extracted from either sample type. This sample was taken from a study of blood T cell repertoires in COVID-19 (dated by TCRdb to about 2020). In the study overall: The collaborator samples originated in the United States, Italy and Spain and spanned the acute and convalescent phases of COVID-19. The prospective study material was composed of cDNA or gDNA derived from T cells, B-cell-depleted T cells, or PBMCs. Deeply sampled blood TCRbeta repertoires from subjects exposed to, actively infected with, or recovered from COVID-19 were included in the dataset. A freely available public database, intended as a resource for researchers studying the immune response to SARS-CoV-2, is where the repertoires were released. Samples were obtained from the ongoing ImmuneRACE study (first 160 participants) and from approximately 1,200 subjects provided by 6 global collaborators. The sample metadata nearly always contained a de-identified subject ID, COVID-19 status, age in years and sex. Where HLA class I and class II types were available, the types were taken from metadata supplied by the sample provider, not from assay-based typing.

Beyond this particular receptor, the publication reports: How much clinical and demographic metadata was included differed by source and by participant, and the metadata was provided uncurated.

The clonotype was recovered from a man aged 18-30 years with active or convalescent COVID-19. Sequencing was done on a sample of peripheral blood.

CDR3 region: CASSGGPTGANIQYF. The DNA sequence follows: TGTGCCAGCAGTGGGGGGCCCACAGGGGCCAACATTCAGTACTTC. The V and J segments used are TRBV2 and TRBJ2-4; TRBD1 fits 7 bases in the junction. The CDR3 measures 15 amino acids from cysteine to phenylalanine. CDR3 DNA is the only sequence kept; it has 45 bases, read in frame from the first base. At the junction V is shortened by 4 bases and J by 7 bases; bases outside the gene matches: 10. From a lookup of the germline V gene, CDR1 and CDR2 are SNHLY and FYNNEI.